What follows are 8 T cell receptor beta chains derived from one specimen sequenced in a study of Graves' ophthalmopathy and Graves' hyperthyroidism. The authors amplified TCR beta CDR3 regions from RNA transcripts. HTBI primers were employed in first-round RT-PCR, then a second-round multiplex PCR followed. TCRdb re-derived calls from the multiplex PCR reads in MiXCR, one entry per CDR3 protein. The table lists 500,000 to 800,000 distinct CDR3 sequences, 35% to 50% of them singletons. Sequenced material: peripheral blood. Receptors originate from an adult man with Graves' ophthalmopathy.

In the case of this clonotype: The junction departs from germline at one end; a sequencing error may be responsible. V and J are TRBV4-1 and TRBJ2-6; no firm D call. The CDR3 consists of 16 residues. Germline V gene data show CDR1 as MGHRA and CDR2 as YSYEKL. The DNA of the CDR3 is TGCGCCAGCAGCCAAGACAGGTTATCTGCGGCCAACGTCCTGACTTTC. Residues: CASSQDRLSAANVLTF.

The chain recombines TRBV19 with TRBJ2-5, with no clear D. Germline loops: CDR1 LNHDA, CDR2 SQIVND (reference sequence). The CDR3 covers 13 residues. The V end was cut by 3 bases, the J end by 9 bases, with 14 bases between. This chain's CDR3 is CASSMVGYQPQYF. The CDR3 nucleotides are TGTGCCAGTAGTATGGTCGGCTACCAGCCCCAGTACTTC. The whole variable domain, filled in from reference TRBV19 and TRBJ2-5, reads DGGITQSPKYLFRKEGQNVTLSCEQNLNHDAMYWYRQDPGQGLRLIYYSQIVNDFQKGDIAEGYSVSREKKESFPLTVTSAQKNPTAFYLCASSMVGYQPQYFGPGTRLLVL.

This clonotype occurred many times. J is TRBJ2-7 and V is TRBV9; 9 bases are a match to TRBD2. The CDR3 runs to 16 residues. Trimming cost V 0 bases and J 7 bases; bases outside gene matches: 11. Germline assignment: CDR1 SGDLS and CDR2 YYNGEE. This CDR3 reads CASSVVDQRGVGEQYF. Written as DNA, the CDR3 is TGTGCCAGCAGCGTAGTTGATCAGCGGGGGGTCGGGGAGCAGTACTTC.

J is TRBJ2-7 and V is TRBV7-3, with D possibly being TRBD2 (7 bases). Germline-derived CDR1 and CDR2 are SGHTA and FQGTGA. This CDR3 spans 14 amino acids. Deletions cut 5 bases from V and 9 bases from J, with 20 bases between. The CDR3 protein is CASSSQTGLDTQYF. The CDR3 DNA is TGTGCCAGCAGCAGTCAGACAGGACTAGATACGCAGTACTTC.

At least ten counts were recorded for this clonotype. This chain links TRBV10-2 with TRBJ2-2; TRBD1 aligns across 10 bases. With V trimmed by 10 bases and J by 7 bases, 9 bases remained unmatched. Looked up from germline, CDR1 is WSHSY and CDR2 is SAAADI. The CDR3 is 14 residues long. As DNA, the CDR3 is TGCGCCACTCCCGGGACAGGGGTTAACGGGGAGCTGTTTTTT. This translates into CATPGTGVNGELFF.

In the case of this clonotype: A read error may explain this, as a much larger clone is one base away. The genes are TRBV11-2 and TRBJ1-3; D may be TRBD1 (6 bases). Germline V gives CDR1 SGHAT, CDR2 FQNNGV. The CDR3 has 13 residues. This chain's CDR3 is CASGTGTGDTIYF. The CDR3, as DNA: TGTGCCAGCGGCACAGGGACTGGAGACACCATATATTTT. The full variable domain, rest sourced from reference TRBV11-2 and TRBJ1-3, is EAGVAQSPRYKIIEKRQSVAFWCNPISGHATLYWYQQILGQGPKLLIQFQNNGVVDDSQLPKDRFSAERLKGVDSTLKIQPAKLEDSAVYLCASGTGTGDTIYFGEGSWLTVV.

This rearrangement joins TRBV24-1 to TRBJ1-2, with TRBD1 identical over 8 bases. Germline lookup yields CDR1 KGHDR and CDR2 SFDVKD. V trimming: 3 bases; J trimming: 8 bases; junction bases outside the gene matches: 7. This CDR3 spans 14 amino acids. CDR3: CATSDDTGGKGYTF. The CDR3 bases are TGTGCCACCAGTGATGACACAGGGGGTAAAGGCTACACCTTC.

This chain joins TRBV11-3 and TRBJ2-7; D remains unclear. The germline V gene has CDR1 SGHNT and CDR2 YENEEA. Trimming took 1 base from V and 5 from J, leaving 12 bases between them. CDR3 size: 14 residues. Written as DNA, the CDR3 is TGTGCCAGCAGCTTAGCGGGTGTACCCCACGAGCAGTACTTC. It is translated as CASSLAGVPHEQYF.